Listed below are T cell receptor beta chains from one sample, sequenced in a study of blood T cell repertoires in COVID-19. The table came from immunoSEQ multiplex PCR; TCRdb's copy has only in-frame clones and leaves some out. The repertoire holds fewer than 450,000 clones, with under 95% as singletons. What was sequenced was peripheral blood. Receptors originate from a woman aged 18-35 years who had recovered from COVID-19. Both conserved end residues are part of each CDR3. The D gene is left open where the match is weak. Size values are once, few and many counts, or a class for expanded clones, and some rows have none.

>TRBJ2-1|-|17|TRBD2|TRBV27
TGTGCCAGCAGTCCAGCCGTCACTAGCGGGACATACAATGAGCAGTTCTTC
CASSPAVTSGTYNEQFF
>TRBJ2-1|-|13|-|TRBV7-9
TGTGCCAGCAGCCCAATAGGGGCGTATGAGCAGTTCTTC
CASSPIGAYEQFF
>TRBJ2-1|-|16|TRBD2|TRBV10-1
TGCGCCAGCAGGGGATCTAGCGGACGCTCCTACAATGAGCAGTTCTTC
CASRGSSGRSYNEQFF
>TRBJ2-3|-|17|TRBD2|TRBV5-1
TGCGCCAGCAGCTGGGGTCCGAGCGGGACTAGCACAGATACGCAGTATTTT
CASSWGPSGTSTDTQYF
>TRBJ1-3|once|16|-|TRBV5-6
TGTGCCAGCAGCTTGGTAGGAAGGGGCTCTGGAAACACCATATATTTT
CASSLVGRGSGNTIYF
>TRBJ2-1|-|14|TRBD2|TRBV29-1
TGCAGCGTTCTTGCTAGCGGGAGAGGTGGTGAGCAGTTCTTC
CSVLASGRGGEQFF
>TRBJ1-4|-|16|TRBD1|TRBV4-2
TGTGCCAGCAGCCAAGGGCGAACAGGGGTTAATGAAAAACTGTTTTTT
CASSQGRTGVNEKLFF
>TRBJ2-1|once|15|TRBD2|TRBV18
TGTGCCAGCTCACGGGGGACTAGCGGGAGACATGAGCAGTTCTTC
CASSRGTSGRHEQFF
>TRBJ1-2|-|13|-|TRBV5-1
TGCGCCAGCAGCTTAGGGACTGGCTATGGCTACACCTTC
CASSLGTGYGYTF
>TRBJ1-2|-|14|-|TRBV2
TGTGCCAGCAGTGAAGATTCAGGGTTCGATGGCTACACCTTC
CASSEDSGFDGYTF
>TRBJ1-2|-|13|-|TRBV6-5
TGTGCCAGCAAGCTACAGGGAACGGGTGGCTACACCTTC
CASKLQGTGGYTF
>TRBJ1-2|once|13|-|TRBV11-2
TGTGCCAGCAGCTTAGCCCTAGAGTATGGCTACACCTTC
CASSLALEYGYTF
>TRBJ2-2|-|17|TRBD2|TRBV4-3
TGCGCCAGCAGCCCGCCTCCTAGCGGGAGGTCTCCCGGGGAGCTGTTTTTT
CASSPPPSGRSPGELFF
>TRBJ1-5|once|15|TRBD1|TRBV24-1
TGTGCCACCAGTGATAGGGGACAGGGGAGTCAGCCCCAGCATTTT
CATSDRGQGSQPQHF
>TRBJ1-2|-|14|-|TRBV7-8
TGTGCCAGCAGCTTAGCCGCAGGGAACTATGGCTACACCTTC
CASSLAAGNYGYTF
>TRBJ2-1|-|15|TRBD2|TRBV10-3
TGTGCCATCAGTGAAGGCCTAGCGGGGGGCAATGAGCAGTTCTTC
CAISEGLAGGNEQFF
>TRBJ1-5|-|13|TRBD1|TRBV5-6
TGTGCCAGCAGCACCACAGGGGGACAGCCCCAGCATTTT
CASSTTGGQPQHF
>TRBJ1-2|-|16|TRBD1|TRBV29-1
TGCAGCGTTGAGGCAACAGGGGGTTTACCCGACTATGGCTACACCTTC
CSVEATGGLPDYGYTF
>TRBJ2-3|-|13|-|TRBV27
TGTGCCAGCAGTTTATGGGGGGTGGATACGCAGTATTTT
CASSLWGVDTQYF
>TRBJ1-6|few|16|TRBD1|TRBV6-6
TGTGCCAGCAGTAGGGACAGGTCCTCCTATAATTCACCCCTCCACTTT
CASSRDRSSYNSPLHF
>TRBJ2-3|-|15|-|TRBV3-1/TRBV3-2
TGTGCCAGCAGCCAGGGGACTCCTAGCACAGATACGCAGTATTTT
CASSQGTPSTDTQYF
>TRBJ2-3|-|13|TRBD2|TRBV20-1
TGCAGTGCTAGTATCGGGAGGGGAGATACGCAGTATTTT
CSASIGRGDTQYF
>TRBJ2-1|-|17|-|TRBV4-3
TGCGCCAGCAGCCTGGGTGGAGGGAGTCCCTCTATCGATGAGCAGTTCTTC
CASSLGGGSPSIDEQFF
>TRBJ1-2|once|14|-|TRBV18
TGTGCCAGCTCAACCCCGGGGGGTGCGTCTGGCTACACCTTC
CASSTPGGASGYTF
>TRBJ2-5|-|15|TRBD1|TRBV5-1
TGCGCCAGCAGCGCCTCCGGGACAGAAGGGGAGACCCAGTACTTC
CASSASGTEGETQYF